This T cell receptor (beta chain) emerged from a study of blood T cell repertoires in COVID-19. This clone was observed a single time. V dropped 6 bases and J dropped 7 bases, with 12 bases sitting between them. This CDR3 is built from 13 residues. Germline CDR1 and CDR2: SGHTA and FQGNSA. Sequenced by immunoSEQ multiplex PCR; TCRdb stores in-frame clones only, minus some. The sample lists roughly 160,000 clones, 87% occurring once. The source is a woman aged 70-85 years with COVID-19, enrolled during active disease. Source material: peripheral blood. V gene TRBV7-2 combines with J gene TRBJ2-2; D remains unclear. The CDR3 sequence: CASRPLAVGELFF. Written as DNA, the CDR3 is TGTGCCAGCAGGCCCCTCGCGGTCGGGGAGCTGTTTTTT.